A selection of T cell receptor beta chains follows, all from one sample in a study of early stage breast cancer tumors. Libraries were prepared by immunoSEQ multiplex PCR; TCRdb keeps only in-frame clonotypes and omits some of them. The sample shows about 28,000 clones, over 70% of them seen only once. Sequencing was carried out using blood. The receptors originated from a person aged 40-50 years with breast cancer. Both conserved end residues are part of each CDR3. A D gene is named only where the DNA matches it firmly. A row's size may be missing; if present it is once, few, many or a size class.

CDR3: CASSQEGRRGGTGELFF
DNA: TGCGCCAGCAGCCAAGAGGGTCGGAGGGGAGGGACCGGGGAGCTGTTTTTT
D: TRBD2
V: TRBV4-1
J: TRBJ2-2
size: -

CDR3: CASSVVSPGAADTQYF
DNA: TGTGCCAGCAGCGTAGTCTCTCCGGGAGCCGCAGATACGCAGTATTTT
D: -
V: TRBV9
J: TRBJ2-3
size: -

CDR3: CASSLGAQGAEEKLFF
DNA: TGTGCCAGCAGCCTAGGTGCCCAGGGGGCGGAGGAAAAACTGTTTTTT
D: TRBD1
V: TRBV7-9
J: TRBJ1-4
size: -

CDR3: CASSWTVTGDLTGELFF
DNA: TGTGCCAGTAGTTGGACCGTTACAGGGGATTTAACCGGGGAGCTGTTTTTT
D: TRBD1
V: TRBV19
J: TRBJ2-2
size: once

CDR3: CASSLSGSGSYEQYF
DNA: TGTGCCAGCAGCCTTAGCGGGAGCGGATCCTACGAGCAGTACTTC
D: TRBD2
V: TRBV14
J: TRBJ2-7
size: once

CDR3: CASSLVREQYF
DNA: TGTGCCAGCAGCTTAGTCCGGGAGCAGTACTTC
D: -
V: TRBV7-9
J: TRBJ2-7
size: -

CDR3: CASSPVLERASQETQYF
DNA: TGTGCCAGCTCACCAGTTCTCGAGCGGGCCAGCCAAGAGACCCAGTACTTC
D: -
V: TRBV18
J: TRBJ2-5
size: few

CDR3: CASSENSDATNEKLFF
DNA: TGTGCCAGCAGTGAAAACAGCGATGCAACTAATGAAAAACTGTTTTTT
D: -
V: TRBV2
J: TRBJ1-4
size: -

CDR3: CASSWTAQETQYF
DNA: TGTGCCAGCTCTTGGACAGCTCAAGAGACCCAGTACTTC
D: -
V: TRBV18
J: TRBJ2-5
size: -

CDR3: CASSQGGRGHEKLFF
DNA: TGTGCCAGCAGCCAGGGGGGCAGGGGGCATGAAAAACTGTTTTTT
D: TRBD1
V: TRBV9
J: TRBJ1-4
size: -

CDR3: CASSPQLAGESSQETQYF
DNA: TGTGCCAGCAGCCCACAACTAGCGGGAGAGTCAAGCCAAGAGACCCAGTACTTC
D: TRBD2
V: TRBV11-2
J: TRBJ2-5
size: few